The subject of this entry is one TCR beta chain. The antigen is unknown. Assay used: immunoSEQ multiplex PCR; TCRdb lists only in-frame clones, some missing. The sample contains tens of thousands of clones, around nine tenths of which appear only once. This sample's time point: week 5, during vaccination. All doses held 300 ug of mutant IDH1 20-mer peptide, with topical imiquimod. Tumors from donors were new WHO grade 3 or 4 IDH1-mutant astrocytomas with ATRX loss. The sample originates from a study of a mutant IDH1 vaccine in newly diagnosed glioma. Study summary: Patients got their first vaccination 4-6 weeks after radiotherapy alone, or with temozolomide cycles. Before enrollment, patients got radiotherapy alone, temozolomide alone, or mostly the combination. Findings and limits, study-wide: Pseudoprogression apparently lacked any relation to changes in top peripheral T cell clonotypes.

V lost 2 bases, J lost 4 bases, and 9 bases lay in between. Germline CDR1 SGHRS, CDR2 YFSETQ. CDR3 length: 13 amino acids. The sample consisted of PBMCs, taken from a glioma patient whose treatment included an IDH1 peptide vaccine. The chain recombines TRBV5-1 with TRBJ2-5; D is possibly TRBD1 or TRBD2 (5 bases each). The receptor's source is a woman between 45 and 60 years old with glioma. CDR3 bases: TGCGCCAGCAGCTTCGGGGCCCGAGAGACCCAGTACTTC. As protein: CASSFGARETQYF.